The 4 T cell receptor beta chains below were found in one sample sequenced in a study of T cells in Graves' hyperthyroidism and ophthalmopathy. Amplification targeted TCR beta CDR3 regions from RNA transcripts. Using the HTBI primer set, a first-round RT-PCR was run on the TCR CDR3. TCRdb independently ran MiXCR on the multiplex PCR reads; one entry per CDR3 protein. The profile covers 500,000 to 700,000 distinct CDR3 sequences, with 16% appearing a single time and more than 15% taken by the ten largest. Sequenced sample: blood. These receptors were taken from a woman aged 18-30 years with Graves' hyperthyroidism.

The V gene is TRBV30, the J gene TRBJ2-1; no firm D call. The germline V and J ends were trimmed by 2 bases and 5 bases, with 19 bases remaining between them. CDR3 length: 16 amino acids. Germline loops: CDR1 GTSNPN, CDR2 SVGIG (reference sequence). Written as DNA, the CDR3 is TGTGCCTGGAGTAGTGGGATAGGCCGGAGAAACAATGAGCAGTTCTTC. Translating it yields CAWSSGIGRRNNEQFF.

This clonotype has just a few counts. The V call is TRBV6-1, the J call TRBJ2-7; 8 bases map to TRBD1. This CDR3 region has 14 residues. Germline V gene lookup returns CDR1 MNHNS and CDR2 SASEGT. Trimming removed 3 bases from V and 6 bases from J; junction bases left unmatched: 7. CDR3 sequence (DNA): TGTGCCAGCAGTGATCCCAGGGGGCGCGGCGAGCAGTACTTC. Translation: CASSDPRGRGEQYF.

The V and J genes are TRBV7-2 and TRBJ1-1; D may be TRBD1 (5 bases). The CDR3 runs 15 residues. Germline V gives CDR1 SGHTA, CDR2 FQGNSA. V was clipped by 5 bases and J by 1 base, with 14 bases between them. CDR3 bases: TGTGCCAGCAGCCCCGGAGTCAGGGCGAACACTGAAGCTTTCTTT. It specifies CASSPGVRANTEAFF.

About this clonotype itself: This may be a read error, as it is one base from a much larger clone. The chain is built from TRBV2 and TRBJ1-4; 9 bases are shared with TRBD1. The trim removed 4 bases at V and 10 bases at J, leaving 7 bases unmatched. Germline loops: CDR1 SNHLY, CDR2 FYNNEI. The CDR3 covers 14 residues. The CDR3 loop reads CASSAGQGRGKLFF. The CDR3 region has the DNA TGTGCCAGCAGTGCGGGACAGGGCAGAGGAAAACTGTTTTTT.